Below, 6 T cell receptor beta chains from the same sample are listed, as sequenced in a study of cytomegalovirus exposure and HLA in healthy donors. PCR employed 60 Vbeta and 13 Jbeta primers. The method was immunoSEQ multiplex PCR; TCRdb's version includes in-frame clones alone and lacks a portion of them. The sample's table shows 50,000 to 75,000 clones. Material for sequencing was PBMCs. The receptors originated from a woman aged 18-29 years in good health and CMV-seronegative.

The chain uses TRBV9 and TRBJ1-4; 9 bases agree with TRBD1. CDR3 length: 15 residues. V lost 3 bases, J lost 8 bases, and 8 bases stayed unmatched. Looked up from germline, CDR1 is SGDLS and CDR2 is YYNGEE. The CDR3 DNA reads as TGTGCCAGCAGCGCTAACAGGGGGCTGGGGGAAAAACTGTTTTTT. It specifies CASSANRGLGEKLFF.

The J gene is TRBJ2-7, the V gene TRBV5-1, with D tentatively TRBD2 (5 bases). Germline values: CDR1 SGHRS, CDR2 YFSETQ. V lost 1 base and J lost 1, with 9 bases in between. The CDR3 runs to 14 residues. The CDR3 DNA follows: TGCGCCAGCAGCTTGTGGGGAGCATCCTACGAGCAGTACTTC. Translating gives CASSLWGASYEQYF.

The rearrangement joins TRBV5-1 to TRBJ2-2; TRBD1 agrees at 7 bases. The CDR3 extends over 17 amino acids. The ends lost 0 bases at V and 1 base at J; junction bases unmatched: 6. Germline V gene lookup returns CDR1 SGHRS and CDR2 YFSETQ. CDR3 amino acids: CASSLDPQGQNTGELFF. In DNA, the CDR3 is TGCGCCAGCAGCTTGGACCCACAGGGGCAGAACACCGGGGAGCTGTTTTTT.

The chain couples TRBV6-6 to TRBJ1-4, with unresolved D. Trimming removed 3 bases at V and 0 bases at J, with 5 bases between. The CDR3 runs to 14 residues. CDR1 and CDR2 (germline): MNHNY, SVGAGI (reference sequence). CDR3 sequence reads: CASSYRATNEKLFF. As DNA, the CDR3 is TGTGCCAGCAGTTATCGGGCAACTAATGAAAAACTGTTTTTT.

The chain links TRBV5-1 to TRBJ2-7; the D gene is possibly TRBD1 (5 bases). V shed 6 bases and J shed 5 bases, with 24 bases lying between them. CDR1 is SGHRS and CDR2 is YFSETQ in the germline V gene. The CDR3 contains 16 residues. The CDR3 reads CASTQAAAGSFDEQYF. CDR3 in DNA: TGCGCCAGCACTCAAGCCGCGGCAGGGTCTTTTGACGAGCAGTACTTC.

The rearrangement links TRBV6-1 to TRBJ1-5; D possibly corresponds to TRBD1 (5 bases). V lost 6 bases and J 3 bases, leaving 15 bases between the germline ends. Germline loops: CDR1 MNHNS, CDR2 SASEGT. The CDR3 is 15 residues long. Written as DNA, the CDR3 is TGTGCCAGCAGCCCGGCGGGGCAGCCCAATCAGCCCCAGCATTTT. It is translated as CASSPAGQPNQPQHF.